Below are 2 T cell receptor beta chains sequenced from a single sample in a study of Ad26.COV2.S vaccination and SARS-CoV-2 variants. Clones were sequenced by immunoSEQ multiplex PCR, and TCRdb holds only the in-frame ones, with some missing. This table holds about 460,000 clones, approximately 90% found once. Specified treatment: around 19 received Ad26.COV2.S at low or high dose, single or two shots; 5 received placebo; per-sample allocation not given. It was on day 63 after the first vaccine or placebo injection that samples were taken. The specimen comprised peripheral blood, sampled in a trial of Ad26.COV2.S vaccine versus placebo. These receptor sequences come from a person between 18 and 60 years old who received the Ad26.COV2.S COVID-19 vaccine or a placebo.

This clone appeared a few times. This sequence joins TRBV7-9 and TRBJ2-7, with D tentatively TRBD1 (6 bases). The V end was cut by 4 bases, the J end by 3 bases, with 19 bases between. The CDR3 has 16 residues. Germline V CDR1 and CDR2: SEHNR, FQNEAQ (reference sequence). Written as DNA, the CDR3 is TGTGCCAGCAGCTCCCTGGACAGCCCCTTAATCTACGAGCAGTACTTC. This gives the protein CASSSLDSPLIYEQYF.

This clone was seen many times. The V gene is TRBV2, the J gene TRBJ1-5; perhaps TRBD1 as D (5 bases). Per the germline V gene, CDR1 is SNHLY and CDR2 is FYNNEI. The CDR3 spans 12 residues. V was cut by 8 bases and J by 5 bases, with 10 bases left in between. The CDR3 DNA sequence: TGTGCCAGCGGGACGGGGGATCAGCCCCAGCATTTT. Its translation is CASGTGDQPQHF.